Presented here are 5 T cell receptor beta chains from one specimen sequenced in a study of blood T cell repertoires in COVID-19. Data came from immunoSEQ multiplex PCR; TCRdb stores just in-frame clones and leaves some out. Among about 160,000 clones listed, about 83% were seen once. Sequences were obtained from PBMCs or T cells enriched from blood (not recorded which). These receptors originate from a woman in her forties or fifties in a cohort exposed to, infected with or recovered from COVID-19 (not recorded which).

This clone was counted only a few times. The chain combines TRBV6-5 with TRBJ1-1; TRBD1 is a possible D gene (5 bases). The CDR3 runs 14 residues. Germline CDR1 MNHEY, CDR2 SVGAGI. With 6 bases removed from V and 5 bases from J, the gap between germline ends came to 16 bases. CDR3 in DNA: TGTGCCAGCAGCCCCCGGGGGGTCAGGACTGAAGCTTTCTTT. It encodes CASSPRGVRTEAFF.

This clone has only one observation. The chain recombines TRBV7-2 with TRBJ2-3; D is perhaps TRBD2 (6 bases). Between the trimmed V and J ends, which lost 1 base and 2 bases, there was a span of 10 bases. The germline gives CDR1 SGHTA, CDR2 FQGNSA. This CDR3 comprises 15 residues. The CDR3 here is CASSLVGGNTDTQYF. DNA for the CDR3: TGTGCCAGCAGCTTAGTTGGCGGGAACACAGATACGCAGTATTTT.

The CDR3 loop is CASSARSGYEQYF. The CDR3, as DNA: TGTGCCAGCAGCGCCCGCTCCGGTTACGAGCAGTACTTC. This chain connects TRBV7-9 to TRBJ2-7, with D unresolved. The CDR3 is 13 residues long. The ends were cut back, 5 bases at V and 4 bases at J, with 12 bases in the middle. Germline V gene data show CDR1 as SEHNR and CDR2 as FQNEAQ (reference sequence).

CDR3 sequence (DNA): TGTGCCAGCAGTTCCCCCTTAGTTGGCGGGGGCCCCCTCACAGATACGCAGTATTTT. Protein product: CASSSPLVGGGPLTDTQYF. The gene calls are TRBV28 and TRBJ2-3, with D tentatively TRBD2 (7 bases). CDR3 length equals 19 residues. CDR1 MDHEN and CDR2 SYDVKM come from the germline V gene. Trimming pared 4 bases from V and 2 bases from J, leaving 25 bases between.

V gene TRBV28 combines with J gene TRBJ2-2; TRBD1 matches 7 bases. After removal of 6 bases from V and 2 bases from J, the junction contained 3 bases not matched to a gene. The CDR3 totals 14 residues. Germline lookup yields CDR1 MDHEN and CDR2 SYDVKM. In DNA, the CDR3 is TGTGCCAGCAGAGGGACAGTTAACACCGGGGAGCTGTTTTTT. Protein: CASRGTVNTGELFF.